This TCR beta chain was sequenced for a study of blood T cell repertoires in COVID-19 (dated by TCRdb to 2020 to 2022). Concerning the study at large: Samples from collaborators originated in the United States, Italy and Spain and spanned both the acute and convalescent phases of COVID-19. The prospective study material was composed of cDNA or gDNA derived from T cells, B-cell-depleted T cells, or PBMCs. Deeply sampled blood TCRbeta repertoires from subjects exposed to, actively infected with, or recovered from COVID-19 were included in the dataset. The repertoires were released in a freely available public database intended as a resource for research on the immune response to SARS-CoV-2. Samples came from the ongoing ImmuneRACE study (first 160 participants) plus 1,254 subjects from 6 global collaborators. Nearly every sample came with metadata listing a de-identified subject ID, COVID-19 status, age in years and sex. Where available, HLA class I and class II types were taken from metadata supplied by the sample provider and were not determined by assay-based typing.

Note on this clone: Which antigen it targets is not known. Base qualities are not provided; no much larger clone lies one nucleotide away.

V has 1 base trimmed and J has 4 bases trimmed; junction bases matching no gene number 1. The CDR3 spans 13 residues, from the cysteine through the phenylalanine. Only CDR3 DNA is held: 39 bases, read in frame from base 1. According to the germline V gene (reference sequence), CDR1 reads SGHKS and CDR2 reads YYEKEE. Points the paper makes about the study in general: Clinical and demographic metadata were provided uncurated, with the amount varying by source and participant.

Each collaborating institution followed its own protocols to collect whole blood in K2EDTA tubes. For TCRbeta analysis, collaborators shipped samples in one of three forms: frozen whole blood, isolated PBMCs, or DNA extracted from either of those sample types. The immunoSEQ Assay, a bias-controlled multiplex PCR, was used to amplify TCRbeta CDR3 regions from genomic DNA. The study's own analysis went as follows. The number of nucleated cells in each sample was estimated by amplification of reference gene primers within the assay. Sequence reads were collapsed and filtered to measure the absolute abundance of every unique TCRbeta CDR3 rearrangement. For each sample, productive Simpson clonality was calculated as the square root of Simpson's diversity index over productive rearrangements. TCRdb's version of the immuneACCESS table is confined to in-frame rearrangements and falls short of the full clone set. An unresolved V gene accounts for under half of the shortfall where checked; the remainder is of unknown origin. V and J calls plus clone size are reproduced from that table; the DNA served to infer D and trimming. Present in this sample are about 220,000 clones, roughly 84% of which were seen just once. The ten largest clones add up to less than 4% of the sample.

The sequence came from an elderly woman with acute or convalescent COVID-19. The sequence links TRBV5-5 to TRBJ1-1; 7 junctional bases match TRBD1. Sequencing was done on a sample of peripheral blood. The CDR3 sequence is CASSLWTGTEAFF. The bases are TGTGCCAGCAGCTTGTGGACAGGCACTGAAGCTTTCTTT.